The 27 T cell receptor beta chains in this list originate from one sample, sequenced in a study of Ad26.COV2.S vaccination and SARS-CoV-2 variants. The method was immunoSEQ multiplex PCR; TCRdb's version includes in-frame clones alone and lacks a portion of them. The sample contains about 220,000 clones, around 89% of which appear only once. The treatment was: 15 to 20 received Ad26.COV2.S at low or high dose, single or two shots; about five received placebo; per-sample allocation not given. Day 63 after the first vaccine or placebo injection was the time point for sampling. The starting material was peripheral blood, obtained in a trial of Ad26.COV2.S vaccine versus placebo. All receptors come from a person between 18 and 65 years old who received the Ad26.COV2.S COVID-19 vaccine or a placebo.

The chain carries TRBV9 and TRBJ1-2; D is possibly TRBD1 (5 bases). The length of the CDR3 is 13 residues. CDR1 and CDR2 from the germline V gene are SGDLS and YYNGEE. Trimming stripped 0 bases from V and 4 bases from J, with 7 bases between. The CDR3 protein is CASSVDGGYGYTF. The CDR3 DNA follows: TGTGCCAGCAGCGTAGATGGGGGCTATGGCTACACCTTC.

V usage is TRBV6-2 or TRBV6-3 and J usage is TRBJ2-2; 14 bases align to TRBD2. CDR3 length: 19 residues. V lost 5 bases and J lost 4; bases outside the gene matches: 12. The V gene's germline CDR1 is MNHEY and CDR2 SVGEGT. CDR3 loop: CASSPIRLAGGPVTGELFF. CDR3 bases: TGTGCCAGCAGTCCAATCCGACTAGCGGGAGGGCCCGTCACCGGGGAGCTGTTTTTT.

The J gene is TRBJ1-2, the V gene TRBV28; TRBD1 might be the D (5 bases). V lost 8 bases, J lost 4 bases, and 11 bases lay in between. Per germline, CDR1 MDHEN and CDR2 SYDVKM. CDR3 length equals 12 residues. CDR3 DNA sequence: TGTGCCAGCTCGGGGGAGAGCTATGGCTACACCTTC. Its protein product is CASSGESYGYTF.

The chain employs TRBV3-1 (or the pseudogene TRBV3-2) and TRBJ1-4; D gene unclear. Deletions cut 5 bases from V and 2 bases from J, with 21 bases between. The CDR3 sequence is 18 residues long. The germline CDR1 and CDR2 sequences are LGHDT and YNNKEL (reference sequence). CDR3 sequence reads: CASSSVWRSELTNEKLFF. The DNA for the CDR3 is TGTGCCAGCAGCTCCGTTTGGAGATCGGAGTTGACTAATGAAAAACTGTTTTTT.

This rearrangement joins TRBV27 to TRBJ2-3; the D is unclear. Trimming took 3 bases from V and 0 from J, leaving 4 bases between them. Germline CDR1 MNHEY, CDR2 SMNVEV (reference sequence). The CDR3 spans 13 residues. CDR3 nucleotide sequence: TGTGCCAGCAGTTTGAAGAGCACAGATACGCAGTATTTT. This codes for CASSLKSTDTQYF.

The CDR3 DNA reads TGCAGCGCCTATTTGTGGGCTATGGGCACCGGGGAGCTGTTTTTT. Translation: CSAYLWAMGTGELFF. V usage is TRBV29-1 and J usage is TRBJ2-2; D gene unclear. Germline values: CDR1 SQVTM, CDR2 ANQGSEA. CDR3 length: 15 amino acids. V was cut by 7 bases and J by 4 bases, with 19 bases left in between.

The CDR3 bases are TGTGCCAGCAGCACGGGTCGTAATGAAAAACTGTTTTTT. Protein sequence: CASSTGRNEKLFF. V and J are TRBV13 and TRBJ1-4; no reliable D call. The CDR3 consists of 13 residues. Per the germline V gene, CDR1 is PRHDT and CDR2 is FYEKMQ (reference sequence). V was pared by 5 bases and J by 4 bases, with 8 bases between.

The V gene is TRBV27, the J gene TRBJ1-1; D remains unclear. Trimming took off 5 bases at V and 1 base at J, with 11 bases between the two ends. CDR1 and CDR2 from the germline V gene are MNHEY and SMNVEV (reference sequence). The CDR3 totals 14 residues. The CDR3 DNA reads as TGTGCCAGCAGTATGCGGGCCGGGAACACTGAAGCTTTCTTT. As protein: CASSMRAGNTEAFF.

The rearrangement links TRBV11-2 to TRBJ1-6, with 10 nucleotides matching TRBD1. Germline values: CDR1 SGHAT, CDR2 FQNNGV. Trimming took 5 bases from V and 9 from J; bases not matched to a gene: 7. The CDR3 is 15 amino acids. The CDR3 coding sequence is TGTGCCAGCAGCCAACCGGGACAGGGGCGTTCACCCCTCCACTTT. This encodes CASSQPGQGRSPLHF.

In this sample, this clone turned up a few times. This chain uses TRBV10-2 with TRBJ2-7; possible D gene TRBD2, 6 bases. Germline CDR1 is WSHSY and CDR2 is SAAADI. V gave up 2 bases and J gave up 3 bases, with 11 bases separating them. The CDR3 spans 14 residues. The CDR3 nucleotides read TGCGCCAGCAGTGAGGGACTAAATAGCTACGAGCAGTACTTC. It encodes CASSEGLNSYEQYF.

The J gene is TRBJ2-7, the V gene TRBV4-3; 16 nucleotides line up with TRBD2. Germline lookup yields CDR1 LGHNA and CDR2 YSLEER. Trimming removed 4 bases from V and 2 bases from J; junction bases left unmatched: 5. The length of the CDR3 is 17 residues. The DNA for the CDR3 is TGCGCCAGCAGCCCCGGGACTAGCGGGAGGGGAACCTACGAGCAGTACTTC. This encodes CASSPGTSGRGTYEQYF.

J is TRBJ2-1 and V is TRBV29-1; D uncertain. CDR1 SQVTM and CDR2 ANQGSEA come from the germline V gene. Trimming took 3 bases from V and 5 from J, leaving 5 bases between them. The CDR3 loop spans 11 amino acids. Here the CDR3 DNA reads TGCAGCGTTGACGGAGACAATGAGCAGTTCTTC. Its protein product is CSVDGDNEQFF.

In this sample, this clone turned up once. V is TRBV19 and J is TRBJ1-2, with 7 bases that match TRBD1. The V gene's germline CDR1 is LNHDA and CDR2 SQIVND (reference sequence). V shed 2 bases and J 7 bases; nucleotides not matched to a gene: 7. The CDR3 is 14 amino acids. The CDR3 nucleotides are TGTGCCAGTAGTATACACAGGGGTTCCGGTGGCTACACCTTC. Protein sequence: CASSIHRGSGGYTF.

The rearrangement joins TRBV6-5 to TRBJ2-1; 10 nucleotides align to TRBD1. The CDR3 has 15 amino acids. After removal of 7 bases from V and 1 base from J, the junction contained 4 bases not matched to a gene. The V gene's germline CDR1 is MNHEY and CDR2 SVGAGI. The CDR3 region is CASTRTGGSYNEQFF. The CDR3 coding sequence is TGTGCCAGCACCAGGACAGGGGGTTCCTACAATGAGCAGTTCTTC.

The rearrangement joins TRBV3-1 (or the pseudogene TRBV3-2) to TRBJ2-5; 9 bases match TRBD2. Germline-derived CDR1 and CDR2 are LGHDT and YNNKEL (reference sequence). V lost 4 bases and J lost 2; bases outside the gene matches: 2. This CDR3 spans 14 amino acids. CDR3 sequence: CASSRSGGQETQYF. The CDR3 DNA reads TGTGCCAGCAGCCGGAGCGGGGGGCAAGAGACCCAGTACTTC.

The chain couples TRBV28 to TRBJ1-4, with a weak D call TRBD1 (5 bases). Trimming took off 4 bases at V and 8 bases at J, with 14 bases between the two ends. Germline V lookup: CDR1 MDHEN, CDR2 SYDVKM. This CDR3 region has 14 residues. The CDR3 bases are TGTGCCAGCAGTTCCACGGGGGAAGGGGAAAAACTGTTTTTT. This encodes CASSSTGEGEKLFF.

This sequence joins TRBV19 and TRBJ2-6; 8 nucleotides match TRBD1. Germline V gene sequence: CDR1 LNHDA, CDR2 SQIVND (reference sequence). Germline trimming cut 8 bases from V and 3 bases from J; bases unmatched to any gene: 3. This CDR3 is built from 14 residues. The CDR3 reads CASQGAHGANVLTF. The CDR3, as DNA: TGTGCCAGTCAGGGGGCGCATGGGGCCAACGTCCTGACTTTC.

This clone was counted once. The rearrangement uses TRBV7-9 and TRBJ1-2, with 8 bases identical to TRBD1. From germline, CDR1 is SEHNR and CDR2 FQNEAQ (reference sequence). Losses at the gene ends were 0 bases for V and 8 bases for J; bases not matched to a gene: 8. The CDR3 sequence is 15 residues long. The CDR3 protein is CASSLAGTGTHGYTF. The DNA of the CDR3 is TGTGCCAGCAGCTTAGCCGGGACAGGAACTCACGGCTACACCTTC.

The CDR3 DNA follows: TGTGCCAGCAGCCAAGATGGAACTAATACTCCGGAGACCCAGTACTTC. Translating it yields CASSQDGTNTPETQYF. The chain employs TRBV3-1 (or the pseudogene TRBV3-2) and TRBJ2-5; no clear D. There are 16 residues in the CDR3. CDR1 and CDR2 (germline): LGHDT, YNNKEL (reference sequence). Between the trimmed V and J ends, which lost 0 bases and 5 bases, there was a span of 16 bases.

This chain uses TRBV7-6 with TRBJ1-3; D unresolved. CDR3 length equals 16 residues. The V gene lost 0 bases and the J gene lost 0 bases, with 9 bases spanning the gap. The V gene's germline CDR1 is SGHVS and CDR2 FNYEAQ. The CDR3 DNA reads TGTGCCAGCAGCTTAGCCGCAGGCGTCTCTGGAAACACCATATATTTT. This gives the protein CASSLAAGVSGNTIYF.

The V and J genes are TRBV4-3 and TRBJ2-3, with unresolved D. Trimming cost V 0 bases and J 1 base, with 11 bases left between them. Per the germline V gene, CDR1 is LGHNA and CDR2 is YSLEER. The CDR3 spans 16 residues. CDR3 nucleotide sequence: TGCGCCAGCAGCCAAGAAGTATACGGGTGCACAGATACGCAGTATTTT. This translates into CASSQEVYGCTDTQYF.

The CDR3 spells CASSYMAMNTEAFF. As DNA, the CDR3 is TGTGCCAGCAGTTATATGGCAATGAACACTGAAGCTTTCTTT. The gene calls are TRBV6-2 or TRBV6-3 and TRBJ1-1; D gene ambiguous. Per the germline V gene, CDR1 is MNHEY and CDR2 is SVGEGT. Deletions cut 3 bases from V and 0 bases from J, with 8 bases between. This CDR3 comprises 14 residues.

This sequence joins TRBV19 and TRBJ2-5; D is unresolved. Germline V gives CDR1 LNHDA, CDR2 SQIVND (reference sequence). Deletions cut 0 bases from V and 2 bases from J, with 7 bases between. This CDR3 spans 14 amino acids. DNA for the CDR3: TGTGCCAGTAGTATAGATGGGCAGCAAGAGACCCAGTACTTC. Its translation: CASSIDGQQETQYF.

V and J are TRBV25-1 and TRBJ1-2, with 7 bases identical to TRBD1. This CDR3 is 15 amino acids long. The J segment lost 5 bases and the V segment lost 6 bases, leaving 12 bases of the junction unmatched. Germline CDR1 reads MGHDK; CDR2 reads SYGVNS. CDR3 in amino acids: CASSAVGGQAYGYTF. DNA of the CDR3: TGTGCCAGCAGCGCCGTGGGTGGACAGGCTTATGGCTACACCTTC.

The rearrangement uses TRBV28 and TRBJ2-7; D remains unclear. The CDR3 spans 14 residues. V was trimmed by 3 bases and J by 3 bases, leaving 12 bases between them. Per the germline V gene, CDR1 is MDHEN and CDR2 is SYDVKM. In DNA, the CDR3 is TGTGCCAGCAGTTTTGTTCGTCAGGACTACGAGCAGTACTTC. It translates to CASSFVRQDYEQYF.

This clone appeared a single time. The chain couples TRBV10-3 to TRBJ1-5, with 10 positions matching TRBD1. The CDR3 totals 15 residues. Germline assignment: CDR1 ENHRY and CDR2 SYGVKD. The V segment lost 8 bases and the J segment 4 bases; nucleotides outside the gene matches: 8. The CDR3 sequence is CAIGTGERWNQPQHF. The CDR3 DNA reads as TGTGCCATCGGGACAGGGGAAAGATGGAATCAGCCCCAGCATTTT.

V usage is TRBV19 and J usage is TRBJ2-1; D possibly corresponds to TRBD1 (5 bases). Germline CDR1 LNHDA, CDR2 SQIVND (reference sequence). CDR3 length: 14 amino acids. The ends were cut back, 5 bases at V and 2 bases at J, with 10 bases in the middle. The CDR3 nucleotides are TGTGCCAGTAGTCGGCGGACAACCTACAATGAGCAGTTCTTC. This gives the protein CASSRRTTYNEQFF.